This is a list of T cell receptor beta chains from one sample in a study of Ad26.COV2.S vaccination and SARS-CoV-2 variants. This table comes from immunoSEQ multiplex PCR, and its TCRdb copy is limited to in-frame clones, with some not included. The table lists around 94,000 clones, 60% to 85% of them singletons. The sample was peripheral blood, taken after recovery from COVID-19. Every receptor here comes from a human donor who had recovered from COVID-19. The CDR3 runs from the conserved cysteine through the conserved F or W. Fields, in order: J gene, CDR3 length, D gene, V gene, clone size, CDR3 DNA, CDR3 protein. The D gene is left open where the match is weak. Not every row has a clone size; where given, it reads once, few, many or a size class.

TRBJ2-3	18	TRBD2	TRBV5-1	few	TGCGCCAGCAGCAAGACCGGGACTAGCGGGGGGGCCGGGGATACGCAGTATTTT	CASSKTGTSGGAGDTQYF
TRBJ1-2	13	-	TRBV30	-	TGTGCCTGGAGTGATGACCGCAACTATGGCTACACCTTC	CAWSDDRNYGYTF
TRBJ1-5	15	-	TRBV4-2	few	TGTGCCAGCAGCTCGAGCCCAACGGGCGATCAGCCCCAGCATTTT	CASSSSPTGDQPQHF
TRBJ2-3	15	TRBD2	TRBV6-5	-	TGTGCCAGCAGTCCGTTAGCGGGGGCGGTAGATACGCAGTATTTT	CASSPLAGAVDTQYF
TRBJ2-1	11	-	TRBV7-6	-	TGTGCCAGCAGCGAAGGGGGGGAGCAGTTCTTC	CASSEGGEQFF
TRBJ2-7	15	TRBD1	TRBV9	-	TGTGCCAGCAGCCTCGGGACAGGGGGCTTATACGAGCAGTACTTC	CASSLGTGGLYEQYF
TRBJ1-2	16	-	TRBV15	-	TGTGCCACCAGTGGTAAAACGGGTCCTGGTGTCTATGGCTACACCTTC	CATSGKTGPGVYGYTF
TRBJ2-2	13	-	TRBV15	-	TGTGCCACCAGCAGTAGGGGACGGCAGGAGCTGTTTTTT	CATSSRGRQELFF
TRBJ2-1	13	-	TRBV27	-	TGTGCCAGCAGTTTGTCTGGGAACAATGAGCAGTTCTTC	CASSLSGNNEQFF
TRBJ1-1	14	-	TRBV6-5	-	TGTGCCAGCAGTTATGCGGTTATGAACACTGAAGCTTTCTTT	CASSYAVMNTEAFF
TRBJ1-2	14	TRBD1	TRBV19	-	TGTGCCAGTACTTTTCGGACAGGGACTTATGGCTACACCTTC	CASTFRTGTYGYTF
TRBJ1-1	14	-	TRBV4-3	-	TGCGCCAGCAGCCAAGGTCAAGGGGAATTTGAAGCTTTCTTT	CASSQGQGEFEAFF
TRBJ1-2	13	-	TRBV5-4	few	TGTGCCAGCAGCCGGGACACCACGGGGGGCTACACCTTC	CASSRDTTGGYTF
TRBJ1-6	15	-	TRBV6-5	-	TGTGCCAGCAGTTACCAGGGGCACGTTAATTCACCCCTCCACTTT	CASSYQGHVNSPLHF
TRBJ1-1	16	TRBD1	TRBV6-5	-	TGTGCCAGCAGTTACTCGAGGGGAGGGGGCAATACTGAAGCTTTCTTT	CASSYSRGGGNTEAFF
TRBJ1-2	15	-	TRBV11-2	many	TGTGCCAGCAGCTTACTATCTGGGGGTAGCTATGGCTACACCTTC	CASSLLSGGSYGYTF
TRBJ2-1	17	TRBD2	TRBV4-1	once	TGCGCCAGCAGCCAATGGCCGGGACTAGCGGGGCGATGGGAGCAGTTCTTC	CASSQWPGLAGRWEQFF
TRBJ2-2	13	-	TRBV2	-	TGTGCCAGCAGTGGGAGGGATACCGGGGAGCTGTTTTTT	CASSGRDTGELFF
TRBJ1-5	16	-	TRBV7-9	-	TGTGCCAGCAGCTTAGGGGGCGGAGGGGCTAATCAGCCCCAGCATTTT	CASSLGGGGANQPQHF
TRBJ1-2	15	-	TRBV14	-	TGTGCCAGCAGCCAAGATTTTAATGAGGGCTATGGCTACACCTTC	CASSQDFNEGYGYTF
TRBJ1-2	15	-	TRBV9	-	TGTGCCAGCAGCACTACAGGGTGGGCTAACTATGGCTACACCTTC	CASSTTGWANYGYTF
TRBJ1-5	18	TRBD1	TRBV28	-	TGTGCCAGCCTCATGACCGGGACAGGGGCCTATAGCAATCAGCCCCAGCATTTT	CASLMTGTGAYSNQPQHF
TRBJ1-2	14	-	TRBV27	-	TGTGCCAGCAGTTTGTCAGCGATGGCCCATGGCTACACCTTC	CASSLSAMAHGYTF
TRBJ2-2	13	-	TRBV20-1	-	TGCAGTGCTAGTATGGGAAACACCGGGGAGCTGTTTTTT	CSASMGNTGELFF
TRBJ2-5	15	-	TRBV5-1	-	TGCGCCAGCAGCTTGGCCAATACCCTGAGGGAGACCCAGTACTTC	CASSLANTLRETQYF
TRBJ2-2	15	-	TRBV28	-	TGTGCCAGCAGTTTGGGCCCAGATCAGATCGGGGAGCTGTTTTTT	CASSLGPDQIGELFF
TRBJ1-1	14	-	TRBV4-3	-	TGCGCCAGCAGCCAAGATGAGTCGGCAGGAAAAGCTTTCTTT	CASSQDESAGKAFF
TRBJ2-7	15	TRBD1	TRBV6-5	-	TGTGCCAGCAGTAAACCGGGACAGGGGGCCTACGAGCAGTACTTC	CASSKPGQGAYEQYF
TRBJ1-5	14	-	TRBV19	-	TGTGCCAGTAGTGCCGCAGGGGATCGTCAGCCCCAGCATTTT	CASSAAGDRQPQHF
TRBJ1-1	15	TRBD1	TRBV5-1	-	TGCGCCAGCAGCTCCTCGACAGGGGCGAACACTGAAGCTTTCTTT	CASSSSTGANTEAFF
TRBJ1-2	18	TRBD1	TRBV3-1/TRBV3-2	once	TGTGCCAGCAGCCACCTAAGCTTGGGTGGACAGGGGCTTTATGGCTACACCTTC	CASSHLSLGGQGLYGYTF
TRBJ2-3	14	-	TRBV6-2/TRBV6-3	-	TGTGCCAGCAGTTCCACCGGACAGACAGATACGCAGTATTTT	CASSSTGQTDTQYF
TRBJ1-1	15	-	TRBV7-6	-	TGTGCCAGCAGCTTCAGGGAGAAGGGGAACACTGAAGCTTTCTTT	CASSFREKGNTEAFF
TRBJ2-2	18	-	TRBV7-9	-	TGTGCCAGCAGCTTAGGAGGCTTTGGGCAGGGAGATACCGGGGAGCTGTTTTTT	CASSLGGFGQGDTGELFF
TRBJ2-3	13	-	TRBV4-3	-	TGCGCCAGCAGCCAAGATTTCGCAGATACGCAGTATTTT	CASSQDFADTQYF
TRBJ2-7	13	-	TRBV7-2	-	TGTGCCAGCAGCTTGGACAGTGACTACGAGCAGTACTTC	CASSLDSDYEQYF
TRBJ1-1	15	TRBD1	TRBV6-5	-	TGTGCCAGTATTCCGGGACAGGGCAACCCCACTGAAGCTTTCTTT	CASIPGQGNPTEAFF